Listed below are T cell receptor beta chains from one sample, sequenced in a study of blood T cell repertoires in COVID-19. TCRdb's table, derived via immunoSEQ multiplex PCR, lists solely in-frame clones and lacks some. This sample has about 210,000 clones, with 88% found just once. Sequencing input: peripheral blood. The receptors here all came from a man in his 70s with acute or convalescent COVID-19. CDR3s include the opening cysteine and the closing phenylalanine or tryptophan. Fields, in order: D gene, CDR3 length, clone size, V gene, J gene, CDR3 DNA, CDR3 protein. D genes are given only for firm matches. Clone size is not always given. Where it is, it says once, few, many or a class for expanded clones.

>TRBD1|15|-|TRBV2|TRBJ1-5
TGTGCCAGCAGGGCCGGGACAGGGAGCGGTCAGCCCCAGCATTTT
CASRAGTGSGQPQHF
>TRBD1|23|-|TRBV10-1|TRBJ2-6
TGCGCCAGCAGTGAGTCAGGGACAGTTCTTGAGCGCTGTTCGTTCTCTGGGGCCAACGTCCTGACTTTC
CASSESGTVLERCSFSGANVLTF
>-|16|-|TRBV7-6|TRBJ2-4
TGTGCCAGCAGCTTATTTGCCGGGATTGCCAAAAACATTCAGTACTTC
CASSLFAGIAKNIQYF
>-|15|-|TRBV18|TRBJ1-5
TGTGCCAGCTCACCTACAGCCCCAAGCAATCAGCCCCAGCATTTT
CASSPTAPSNQPQHF
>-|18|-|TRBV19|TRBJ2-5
TGTGCCAGTAGTACTGGGGTGGGGGCAGGAGGCATACAAGAGACCCAGTACTTC
CASSTGVGAGGIQETQYF
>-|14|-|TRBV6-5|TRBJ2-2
TGTGCCAGCAGTTTAACGGAGACCCCCGGGGAGCTGTTTTTT
CASSLTETPGELFF
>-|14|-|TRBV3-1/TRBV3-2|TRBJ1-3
TGTGCCAGCAGCCAACAGGGTACAGGAAACACCATATATTTT
CASSQQGTGNTIYF
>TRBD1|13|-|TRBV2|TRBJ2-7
TGTGCCAGCAGGGGGACAGGCTTGGGCGAGCAGTACTTC
CASRGTGLGEQYF
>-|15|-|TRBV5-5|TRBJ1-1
TGTGCCAGCAGCACCGGTTGGGTCGCGGACACTGAAGCTTTCTTT
CASSTGWVADTEAFF
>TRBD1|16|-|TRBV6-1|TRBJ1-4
TGTGCCAGCAGTGTTTACAGGGGAGGTACTAATGAAAAACTGTTTTTT
CASSVYRGGTNEKLFF
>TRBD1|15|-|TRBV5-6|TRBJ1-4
TGTGCCAGCAGCTTGGAGGGACAGCCCGGTGAAAAACTGTTTTTT
CASSLEGQPGEKLFF
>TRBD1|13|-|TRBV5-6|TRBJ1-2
TGTGCCAGCAGCCCGACAGGGGCGGGTGGCTACACCTTC
CASSPTGAGGYTF
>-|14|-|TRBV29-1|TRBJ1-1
TGCAGCGTTGATAATTCAGGGGTGAACACTGAAGCTTTCTTT
CSVDNSGVNTEAFF
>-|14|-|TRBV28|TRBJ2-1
TGTGCCAGCAGAGGAGGGGGGGACTACAATGAGCAGTTCTTC
CASRGGGDYNEQFF
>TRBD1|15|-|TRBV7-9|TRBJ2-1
TGTGCCAGCAGCCCTACAGGGGGCTCCTACAATGAGCAGTTCTTC
CASSPTGGSYNEQFF
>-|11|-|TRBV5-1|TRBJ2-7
TGCGCCAGCAGCGCAGCCTACGAGCAGTACTTC
CASSAAYEQYF
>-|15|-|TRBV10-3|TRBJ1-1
TGTGCCATCAGTGTGGGTAGGGGTGGGTTCACTGAAGCTTTCTTT
CAISVGRGGFTEAFF
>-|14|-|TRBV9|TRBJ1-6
TGTGCCAGCAGCGTAGGGGGGGACAATTCACCCCTCCACTTT
CASSVGGDNSPLHF
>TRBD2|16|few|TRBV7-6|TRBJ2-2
TGTGCCAGCAGCTTTCGACTAGCTAGGAACACCGGGGAGCTGTTTTTT
CASSFRLARNTGELFF
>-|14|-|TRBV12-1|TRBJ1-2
TGTGCCAGCAGCCCCCGGGGAGAGTTATATGGCTACACCTTC
CASSPRGELYGYTF
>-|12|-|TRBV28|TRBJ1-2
TGTGCCAGCAGTTTATGGCAGGATGGCTACACCTTC
CASSLWQDGYTF
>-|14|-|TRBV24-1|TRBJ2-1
TGTGCCACCAGTGATTTGCTGGACTCAGGAGAGCAGTTCTTC
CATSDLLDSGEQFF
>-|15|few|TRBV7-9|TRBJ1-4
TGTGCCAGCAGCCCCATGAGGGAAAGAAATGAAAAACTGTTTTTT
CASSPMRERNEKLFF
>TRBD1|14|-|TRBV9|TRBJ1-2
TGTGCCAGCAGTCAACAGGGGGTCGACTATGGCTACACCTTC
CASSQQGVDYGYTF
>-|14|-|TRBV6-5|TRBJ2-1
TGTGCCAGCACTACCTCAGGGCCTTGGGATGAGCAGTTCTTC
CASTTSGPWDEQFF
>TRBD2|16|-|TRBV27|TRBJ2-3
TGTGCCAGCAGCCCTTGGGGAGCGGGAGGGCCTAATACGCAGTATTTT
CASSPWGAGGPNTQYF
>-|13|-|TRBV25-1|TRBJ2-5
TGTGCCAGCAGAGAATCCAACCAAGAGACCCAGTACTTC
CASRESNQETQYF
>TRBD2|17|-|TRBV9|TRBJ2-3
TGTGCCAGCAGCTACTCTCCAAGCGGGAGGGCCACAGATACGCAGTATTTT
CASSYSPSGRATDTQYF
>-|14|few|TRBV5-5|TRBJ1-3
TGTGCCAGCAGTTACGGGGGGACTGGAAACACCATATATTTT
CASSYGGTGNTIYF
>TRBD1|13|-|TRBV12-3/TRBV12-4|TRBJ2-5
TGTGCCAGCATTGGACAGGGTGGAGAGACCCAGTACTTC
CASIGQGGETQYF
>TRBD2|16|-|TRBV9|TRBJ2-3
TGTGCCAGCAGCCCATCTAGCGGGAGTTACACAGATACGCAGTATTTT
CASSPSSGSYTDTQYF
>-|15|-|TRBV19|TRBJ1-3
TGTGCCAGTAGCACGACAGGCCTCTCTGGAAACACCATATATTTT
CASSTTGLSGNTIYF
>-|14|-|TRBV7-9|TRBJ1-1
TGTGCCAGCAGCTTAACAGGGCTGAGCACTGAAGCTTTCTTT
CASSLTGLSTEAFF
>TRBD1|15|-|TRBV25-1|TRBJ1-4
TGTGCCAGCAGTGAAAGGACAGGGGCAAATGAAAAACTGTTTTTT
CASSERTGANEKLFF
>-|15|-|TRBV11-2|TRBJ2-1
TGTGCCAGCAGCTTATGGACAGACTCCTACAATGAGCAGTTCTTC
CASSLWTDSYNEQFF
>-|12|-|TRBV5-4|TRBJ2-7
TGTGCCAGCAGCCCTGGGGGGTACGAGCAGTACTTC
CASSPGGYEQYF
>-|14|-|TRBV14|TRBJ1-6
TGTGCCAGCAGCCAAGGCGGATATAATTCACCCCTCCACTTT
CASSQGGYNSPLHF
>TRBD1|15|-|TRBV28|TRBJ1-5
TGTGCCAGCAGCATTGGACAGGGCGGTCATCAGCCCCAGCATTTT
CASSIGQGGHQPQHF
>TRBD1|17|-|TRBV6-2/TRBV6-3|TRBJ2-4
TGTGCCAGCAGTTACGTTGAGGGGGCCCTAGCCAAAAACATTCAGTACTTC
CASSYVEGALAKNIQYF
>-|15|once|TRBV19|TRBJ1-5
TGTGCCAGTAGTGCGGGGATAGTTAGCAATCAGCCCCAGCATTTT
CASSAGIVSNQPQHF
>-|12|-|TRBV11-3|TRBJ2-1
TGTGCCAGCAGCTCCGACAGTGATGAGCAGTTCTTC
CASSSDSDEQFF
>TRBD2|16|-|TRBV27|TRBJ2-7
TGTGCCAGGGTAAGGGACTGCGGGACTAGCGGCTACGAGCAGTACTTC
CARVRDCGTSGYEQYF
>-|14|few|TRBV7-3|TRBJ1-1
TGTGCCAGCAGCGATCGAGGGGGGGACACTGAAGCTTTCTTT
CASSDRGGDTEAFF
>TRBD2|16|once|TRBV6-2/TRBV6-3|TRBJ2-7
TGTGCCAGCAGTGACACCTTGAGCGGGAGCGGGTACGAGCAGTACTTC
CASSDTLSGSGYEQYF